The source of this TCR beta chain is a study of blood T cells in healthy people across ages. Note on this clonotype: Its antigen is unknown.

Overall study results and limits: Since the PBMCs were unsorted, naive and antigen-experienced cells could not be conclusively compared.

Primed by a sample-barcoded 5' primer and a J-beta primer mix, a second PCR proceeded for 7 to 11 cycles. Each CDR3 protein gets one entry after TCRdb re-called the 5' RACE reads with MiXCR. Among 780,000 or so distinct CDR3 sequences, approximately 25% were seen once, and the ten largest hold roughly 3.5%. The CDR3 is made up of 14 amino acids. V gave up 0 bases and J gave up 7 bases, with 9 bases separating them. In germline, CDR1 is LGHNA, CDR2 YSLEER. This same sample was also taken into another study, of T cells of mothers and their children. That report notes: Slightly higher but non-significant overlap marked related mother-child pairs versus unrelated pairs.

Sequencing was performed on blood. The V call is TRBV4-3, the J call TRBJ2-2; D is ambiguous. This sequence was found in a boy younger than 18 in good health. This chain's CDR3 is CASSQDSGYGELFF. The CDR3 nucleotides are TGCGCCAGCAGCCAAGATTCGGGTTACGGGGAGCTGTTTTTT.